This note documents a single TCR beta chain sequence. Its antigen remains unidentified. Sequencing used immunoSEQ multiplex PCR; TCRdb keeps in-frame clones, though not all of them. Here the sample spans under 85,000 clones, around 91% being singletons. The data belong to a study of graft-versus-host responses after intestinal transplantation. Overall study context: Tacrolimus plus steroids were given to all recipients for about 3 years, preceded by anti-thymocyte globulin induction.

Germline lookup yields CDR1 SGHDT and CDR2 YYEEEE. The CDR3 runs 14 residues. The germline V and J ends were trimmed by 2 bases and 7 bases, with 15 bases remaining between them. Sequences were derived from unstimulated CD8+ T cells sorted from spleen or lymph node cells, sampled before intestinal transplant. The gene calls are TRBV5-6 and TRBJ1-1, with no clear D. This clonotype was obtained from a human donor who received an intestinal transplant. CDR3 sequence: CASSFGTLGFEAFF. DNA for the CDR3: TGTGCCAGCAGCTTCGGCACTCTGGGCTTTGAAGCTTTCTTT.